The source of this T cell receptor (beta chain) is a study of blood T cells in healthy people across ages (dated by TCRdb to the mid-2010s). With respect to the entire study: In model experiments, template switching captured about one uniquely barcoded TCR beta cDNA molecule for every two T cells. Using deep sequencing normalized with unique cDNA molecular identifiers, the study measured how TCR beta repertoire diversity changes with age. The donors were divided into four age groups: young (average around 16 years), middle-aged (about 40), aged (approximately 62) and long-lived (approximately 74). To avoid experimental bias, donors of different ages were spread randomly across the sequencing lanes. The study analyzed two additional independent replicas of 1 million unique cDNA reads from the same blood draw for two donors, one aged 18 to 30 and one aged 80 or older. Broader findings and caveats from the paper: Total diversity estimates from one million sequenced T cells were considered lower bounds and underestimates. Observed TCR beta diversity per million T cells fell roughly linearly with age, and a significant reduction was already apparent by age around 40. Because donor CMV infection status was unknown, age-related changes in expanded clonotypes were potentially confounded. The long-lived group showed more naive CD4+ T cells, fewer expanded clones and increased TCR diversity than the aged group, suggesting age selection. Bulk unsorted PBMC profiling prevented conclusive comparison of naive and antigen-experienced compartments. There was a strong correlation between observed TCR beta diversity and the percentage of naive T cells measured by flow cytometry.

The donors were 40 or so Caucasian individuals from Russia, aged roughly 6 to 100 years, who were systemically healthy. Around 10 milliliters of peripheral blood were collected from each donor into EDTA-treated Vacutainer tubes. PBMCs were isolated by Ficoll-Paque density-gradient centrifugation, with at least 7 million obtained per sample. Trizol reagent was used to extract total RNA from the PBMCs, yielding at least 5.5 micrograms per sample. For every donor, flow cytometry on a PBMC aliquot measured the percentage of naive CD45RAhigh/CD27high T cells. On this clonotype: What antigen it recognizes has not been identified. Base qualities are missing; no much larger clone stands one base away.

Library preparation employed 5' RACE. Reads for this sample came from an Illumina HiSeq 2500. A second PCR of about 7 to 12 cycles was run with a J-beta primer mix and a sample-barcoded 5' primer. A unique molecular identifier was introduced onto each TCR beta cDNA molecule by a template-switch 5' adaptor carrying 12 random nucleotides. Each sample yielded at least 2.5 million CDR3-containing paired-end reads. First-strand cDNA was synthesized from all RNA with the Mint cDNA synthesis kit, primed by a TRBC-specific oligonucleotide. After uracil-DNA glycosylase treatment, a first 18-cycle PCR used universal primers M1SS and BC2_uni_R on all cDNA. The original methods were these. Normalization of each sample was performed by random selection of 1 million high-quality reads, each carrying a distinct molecular identifier. Reads sharing molecular identifiers were discarded rather than binned into consensus sequences. MiTCR, with a Q25 quality threshold and the strictest error-elimination algorithm, was used for CDR3 identification, clonotype clustering and error correction. A nonparametric unseen species model with Euler transformation was used to estimate a lower bound on total TCR beta diversity. TCRdb reworked the public reads: Q25 trimming with fastp, MiXCR clone assembly, productive beta chains retained. All rows with the same CDR3 protein become a single entry with the most common DNA and genes. The authors' filters were not applied to this entry. This sample holds about 1,000,000 distinct CDR3 sequences; 45% were observed only once. Approximately 17% of the sample is held by the ten biggest clonotypes.

Reading from cysteine to phenylalanine, the CDR3 counts 16 amino acids. The retained sequence is limited to the CDR3, 48 bases, with the frame set at the first base. The receptor's source is a woman aged 60-75 years in good health. The sequence links TRBV21-1 to TRBJ2-2; the table's D call, TRBD2, has no DNA check behind it. TRBV21-1 has pseudogene status. The specimen sequenced was blood. This receptor has the CDR3 CASSPRDYANTGELFF. The DNA is TGTGCCAGCAGCCCCCGGGACTATGCGAACACCGGGGAGCTGTTTTTT.